A selection of T cell receptor beta chains follows, all from one sample in a study of CXCR3-negative and CXCR3-positive naive CD8 T cells. TCRdb reanalyzed the 5' RACE reads, giving one entry per CDR3 protein sequence and no DNA. In all, the sample yields fewer than 10,000 distinct CDR3 sequences. Sequencing was carried out using naive CXCR3- CD8+ T cells from blood. The receptors here all came from a human donor in good health. Some clones in this sample may be carry-over from other donors' samples. The CDR3 runs from the conserved cysteine through the conserved F or W. Rows give clone size only sometimes, using once, few, many, or a class for an expanded clone.

TRBV29-1	TRBJ1-2	medium-sized	CSVEDPVRDGYTF
TRBV20-1	TRBJ2-2	medium-sized	CSATGTGGTTGELFF
TRBV7-2	TRBJ2-7	medium-sized	CASSPIDSYEQYF
TRBV29-1	TRBJ2-1	-	CSVSSRDNEQFF
TRBV29-1	TRBJ2-7	medium-sized	CSVVSTGRSYEQYF
TRBV14	TRBJ2-1	medium-sized	CASSGRPDRAFDNEQFF
TRBV2	TRBJ1-1	medium-sized	CASTRYGQGGGKGTEAFF
TRBV7-9	TRBJ2-1	medium-sized	CASSLGVHEQFF
TRBV20-1	TRBJ2-3	medium-sized	CSGASGPRGTDTQYF
TRBV6-5	TRBJ2-1	-	CASSWAGGPYGSIVSEQFF
TRBV3-1	TRBJ2-1	medium-sized	CASSQISGSQSYNEQFF
TRBV11-3	TRBJ2-1	large	CASSSRGRELDNEQFF
TRBV29-1	TRBJ1-2	-	CSVEEGGYYGYTF
TRBV6-6	TRBJ2-7	-	CASSYSWSANSYEQYF
TRBV3-1	TRBJ2-1	-	CASSQPYNEQFF
TRBV12-3/TRBV12-4	TRBJ2-7	-	CASSFQPRYEQYF
TRBV29-1	TRBJ2-3	-	CSVEGQGNTDTQYF
TRBV15	TRBJ2-5	-	CATRGGGETQYF
TRBV18	TRBJ2-7	-	CASSPPGPTAYEQYF
TRBV28	TRBJ2-7	medium-sized	CASSLFLAGSPRSSYEQYF
TRBV12-3/TRBV12-4	TRBJ1-4	medium-sized	CASSPGRRGLFF
TRBV30	TRBJ2-2	-	CAWSWMNTGELFF
TRBV6-6	TRBJ2-2	medium-sized	CASSYAREGTGELFF
TRBV12-3/TRBV12-4	TRBJ2-5	-	CASSWPDQETQYF
TRBV7-3	TRBJ2-1	-	CASSLPPWHEQFF
TRBV9	TRBJ2-1	-	CASSVGTLGLYNEQFF
TRBV29-1	TRBJ2-5	medium-sized	CSVTTPLTRIETQYF
TRBV27	TRBJ2-1	medium-sized	CASSFDRGGNEQFF
TRBV18	TRBJ2-2	medium-sized	CASSPRTGENTGELFF
TRBV7-6	TRBJ2-1	-	CASSLIAGTHNEQFF
TRBV20-1	TRBJ2-7	-	CSARDTSGPYEQYF
TRBV5-1	TRBJ2-1	-	CASSPKGPANEQFF
TRBV6-6	TRBJ1-1	medium-sized	CASSPDRGYQNTEAFF
TRBV3-1	TRBJ2-1	-	CASSHPGGDEQFF
TRBV18	TRBJ2-4	medium-sized	CASSPGPGADLAKNIQYF
TRBV12-3/TRBV12-4	TRBJ2-5	-	CASSNHRVRETQYF
TRBV7-9	TRBJ1-1	-	CASSSGQGADTEAFF
TRBV29-1	TRBJ1-1	-	CSVQEGANTEAFF
TRBV29-1	TRBJ1-1	-	CSVEWGGTEAFF
TRBV9	TRBJ2-5	medium-sized	CASSDDGSLNGETQYF
TRBV11-2	TRBJ2-1	-	CASSLEKEVPYNEQFF
TRBV2	TRBJ2-5	-	CASSDSGTGFPQYF
TRBV6-2/TRBV6-3	TRBJ1-1	-	CASSYYGKTEAFF
TRBV7-9	TRBJ2-1	-	CASSLVLVNNEQFF
TRBV28	TRBJ2-7	medium-sized	CASSLVQRLYEQYF
TRBV7-2	TRBJ1-2	medium-sized	CASSSFGKHGYTF
TRBV29-1	TRBJ1-1	medium-sized	CSVILGTEAFF
TRBV15	TRBJ2-1	medium-sized	CATSILGPLSSYNEQFF
TRBV7-7	TRBJ2-3	-	CASSLTSGRGDTQYF
TRBV20-1	TRBJ2-7	medium-sized	CSARDVSVQVDEQYF
TRBV21-1	TRBJ2-4	-	CACPEGAALVSQYF
TRBV7-9	TRBJ2-1	-	CASIQLGARSYNEQFF
TRBV29-1	TRBJ2-3	-	CSVELAGGTDTQYF
TRBV7-9	TRBJ2-5	-	CASSPPGSETQYF